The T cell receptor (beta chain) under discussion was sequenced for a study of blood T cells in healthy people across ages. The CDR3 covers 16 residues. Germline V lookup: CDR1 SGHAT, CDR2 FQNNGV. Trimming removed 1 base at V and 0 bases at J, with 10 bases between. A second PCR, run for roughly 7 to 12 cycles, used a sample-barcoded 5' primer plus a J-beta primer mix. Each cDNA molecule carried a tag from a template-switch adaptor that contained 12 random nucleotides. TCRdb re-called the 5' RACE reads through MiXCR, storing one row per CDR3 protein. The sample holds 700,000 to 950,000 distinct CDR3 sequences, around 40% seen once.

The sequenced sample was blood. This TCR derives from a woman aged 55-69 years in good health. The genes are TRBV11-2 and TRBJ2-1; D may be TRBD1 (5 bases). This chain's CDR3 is CASSLGTHSSYNEQFF. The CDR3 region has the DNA TGTGCCAGCAGCTTAGGGACACATAGCTCCTACAATGAGCAGTTCTTC.